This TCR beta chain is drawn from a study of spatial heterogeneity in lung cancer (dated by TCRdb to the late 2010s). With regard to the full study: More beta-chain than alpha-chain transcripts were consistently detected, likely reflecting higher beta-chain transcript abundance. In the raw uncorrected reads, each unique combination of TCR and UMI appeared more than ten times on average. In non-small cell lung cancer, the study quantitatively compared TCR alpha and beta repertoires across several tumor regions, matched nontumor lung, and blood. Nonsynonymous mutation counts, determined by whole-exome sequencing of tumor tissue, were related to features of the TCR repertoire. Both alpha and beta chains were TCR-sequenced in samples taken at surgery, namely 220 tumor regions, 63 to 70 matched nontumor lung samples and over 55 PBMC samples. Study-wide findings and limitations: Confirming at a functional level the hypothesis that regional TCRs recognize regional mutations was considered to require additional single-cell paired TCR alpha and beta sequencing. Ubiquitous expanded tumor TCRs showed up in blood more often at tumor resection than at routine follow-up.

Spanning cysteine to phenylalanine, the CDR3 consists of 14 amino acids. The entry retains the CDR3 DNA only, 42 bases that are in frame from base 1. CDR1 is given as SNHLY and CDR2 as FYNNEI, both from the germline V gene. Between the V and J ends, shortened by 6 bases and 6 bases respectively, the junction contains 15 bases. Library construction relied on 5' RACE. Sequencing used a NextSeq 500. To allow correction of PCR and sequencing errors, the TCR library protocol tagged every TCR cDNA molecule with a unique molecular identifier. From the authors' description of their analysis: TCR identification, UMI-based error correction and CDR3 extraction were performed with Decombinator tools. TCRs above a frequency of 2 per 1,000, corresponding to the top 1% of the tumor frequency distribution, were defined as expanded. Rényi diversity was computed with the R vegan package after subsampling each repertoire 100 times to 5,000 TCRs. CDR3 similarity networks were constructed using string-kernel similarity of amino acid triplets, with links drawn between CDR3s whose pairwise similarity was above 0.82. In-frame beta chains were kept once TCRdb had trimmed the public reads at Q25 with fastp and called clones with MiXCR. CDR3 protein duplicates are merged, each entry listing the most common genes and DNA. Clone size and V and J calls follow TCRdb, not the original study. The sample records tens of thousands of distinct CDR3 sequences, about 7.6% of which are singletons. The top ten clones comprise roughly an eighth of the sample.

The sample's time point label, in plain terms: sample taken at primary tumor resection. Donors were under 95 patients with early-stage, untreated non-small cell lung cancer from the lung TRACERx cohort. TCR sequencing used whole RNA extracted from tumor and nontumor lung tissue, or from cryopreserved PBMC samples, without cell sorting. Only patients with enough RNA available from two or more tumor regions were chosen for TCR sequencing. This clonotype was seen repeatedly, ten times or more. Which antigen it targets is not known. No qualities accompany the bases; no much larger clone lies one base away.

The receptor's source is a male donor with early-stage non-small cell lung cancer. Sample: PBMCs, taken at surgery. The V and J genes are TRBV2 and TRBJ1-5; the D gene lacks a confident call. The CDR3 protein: CASSRRGSAQPQHF. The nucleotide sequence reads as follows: TGTGCCAGCAGCCGACGAGGGTCTGCTCAGCCCCAGCATTTT.